This T cell receptor (beta chain) was retrieved from a study of T cells in Graves' hyperthyroidism and ophthalmopathy. Trimming cost V 3 bases and J 0 bases, with 9 bases left between them. The CDR3 contains 15 residues. The TCR beta CDR3 regions underwent amplification using RNA transcripts as the source. A first-round RT-PCR of the TCR CDR3 used the HTBI primer set. TCRdb used MiXCR to reprocess the multiplex PCR reads, holding one entry per CDR3 protein. Of about 640,000 distinct CDR3 sequences listed, about a fifth are singletons. This clonotype was seen ten or more times. This rearrangement joins TRBV12-3 or TRBV12-4 to TRBJ2-4, with D possibly TRBD2 on 6 matching bases. Sequenced sample: blood. This sequence originates from a man younger than 45 with Graves' ophthalmopathy. CDR3 region: CASSFAGLAKNIQYF. Written as DNA, the CDR3 is TGTGCCAGCAGTTTTGCGGGACTAGCCAAAAACATTCAGTACTTC.